This T cell receptor (beta chain) was identified during a study of blood T cell repertoires in COVID-19. Across the study: Samples taken during acute and convalescent COVID-19 were collected in the United States, Italy and Spain. T cells, B-cell-depleted T cells, or PBMCs supplied cDNA or gDNA.

The CDR3 is made up of 13 amino acids. The V end lost 10 bases, the J end lost 7 bases, and 19 bases lay between the germline ends. Germline assignment: CDR1 MDHEN and CDR2 SYDVKM. Original methodology: It was from reference gene primer amplification that nucleated cell counts were estimated. Libraries were prepared by immunoSEQ multiplex PCR; TCRdb keeps only in-frame clonotypes and omits some of them. V, J and clone size are taken as reported in that table, and D and trimming were inferred from the DNA itself. The sample lists tens of thousands of clones, about four fifths occurring once. V usage is TRBV28 and J usage is TRBJ1-2; a possible D gene is TRBD1 (6 bases). The sequenced sample consisted of peripheral blood. The source of this sequence is a man between 65 and 80 years old with acute or convalescent COVID-19. The CDR3 DNA sequence: TGTGCCACCCAAACAGGGAAGATAGGTGGCTACACCTTC. Protein: CATQTGKIGGYTF.